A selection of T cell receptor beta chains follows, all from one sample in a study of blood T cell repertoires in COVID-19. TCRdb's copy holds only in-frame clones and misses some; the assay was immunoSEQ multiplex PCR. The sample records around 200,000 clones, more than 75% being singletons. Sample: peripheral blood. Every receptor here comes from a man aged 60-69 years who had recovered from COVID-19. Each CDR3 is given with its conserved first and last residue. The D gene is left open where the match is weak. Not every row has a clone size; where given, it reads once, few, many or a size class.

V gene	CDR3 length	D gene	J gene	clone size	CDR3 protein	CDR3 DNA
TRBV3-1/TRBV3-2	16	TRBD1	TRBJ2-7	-	CASSPHRDRGTYEQYF	TGTGCCAGCAGCCCCCACCGGGACAGGGGGACCTACGAGCAGTACTTC
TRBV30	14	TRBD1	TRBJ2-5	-	CAWSPGTAGETQYF	TGTGCCTGGAGCCCTGGGACAGCTGGAGAGACCCAGTACTTC
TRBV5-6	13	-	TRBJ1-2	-	CASSRQELYGYTF	TGTGCCAGCAGCAGACAGGAGCTTTATGGCTACACCTTC
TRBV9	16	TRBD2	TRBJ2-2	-	CASSGKREGTTGELFF	TGTGCCAGCAGCGGGAAGCGGGAGGGTACCACCGGGGAGCTGTTTTTT
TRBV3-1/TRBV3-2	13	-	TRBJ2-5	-	CASSQLGAETQYF	TGTGCCAGCAGCCAGCTTGGGGCAGAGACCCAGTACTTC
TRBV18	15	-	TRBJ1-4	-	CASSDPRTTNEKLFF	TGTGCCAGCTCCGATCCCAGAACAACTAATGAAAAACTGTTTTTT
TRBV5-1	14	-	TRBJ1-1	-	CASSLSGPDTEAFF	TGCGCCAGCAGCCTTAGTGGGCCAGACACTGAAGCTTTCTTT
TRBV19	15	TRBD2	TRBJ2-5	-	CASKRTSGGRETQYF	TGTGCCAGTAAACGGACTAGCGGGGGGCGGGAGACCCAGTACTTC
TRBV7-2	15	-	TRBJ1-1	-	CASRRQAILNTEAFF	TGTGCCAGCAGGAGACAGGCAATTTTGAACACTGAAGCTTTCTTT
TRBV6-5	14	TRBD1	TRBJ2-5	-	CASSRPGTEETQYF	TGTGCCAGCAGTCGCCCCGGGACAGAAGAGACCCAGTACTTC
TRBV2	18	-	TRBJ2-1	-	CASRSDNRPPSSYNEQFF	TGTGCCAGCAGGAGCGATAACAGGCCTCCGAGCTCCTACAATGAGCAGTTCTTC
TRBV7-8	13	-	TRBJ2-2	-	CASSQQITGELFF	TGTGCCAGCAGCCAACAGATCACCGGGGAGCTGTTTTTT
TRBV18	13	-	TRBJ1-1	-	CASSPAEGTEAFF	TGTGCCAGCTCACCAGCAGAGGGCACTGAAGCTTTCTTT
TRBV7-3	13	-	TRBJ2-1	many	CASSLGSANEQFF	TGTGCCAGCAGCTTGGGCTCGGCGAATGAGCAGTTCTTC
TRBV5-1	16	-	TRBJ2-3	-	CASSLRGMGGTDTQYF	TGCGCCAGCAGCTTGCGGGGGATGGGGGGCACAGATACGCAGTATTTT
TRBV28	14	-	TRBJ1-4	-	CASSEDSKNEKLFF	TGTGCCAGCAGTGAGGACAGTAAAAATGAAAAACTGTTTTTT
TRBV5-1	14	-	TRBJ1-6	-	CASSNGGFDSPLHF	TGCGCCAGCAGCAACGGTGGTTTTGATTCACCCCTCCACTTT
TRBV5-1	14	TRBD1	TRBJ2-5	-	CASSRGQGGETQYF	TGCGCCAGCAGCCGAGGACAGGGTGGGGAGACCCAGTACTTC
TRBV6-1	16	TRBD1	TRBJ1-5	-	CASSEVYRGIDQPQHF	TGTGCCAGCAGTGAAGTTTACAGGGGGATTGATCAGCCCCAGCATTTT
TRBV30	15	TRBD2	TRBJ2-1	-	CAWSVTSGRYNEQFF	TGTGCCTGGAGTGTTACTAGCGGCCGATACAATGAGCAGTTCTTC
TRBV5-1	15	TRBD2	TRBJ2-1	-	CASSLRLAGGNEQFF	TGCGCCAGCAGCTTGCGACTAGCGGGGGGGAATGAGCAGTTCTTC
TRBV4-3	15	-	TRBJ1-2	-	CASSQDAGVTESYTF	TGCGCCAGCAGCCAAGACGCGGGGGTCACCGAGAGCTACACCTTC
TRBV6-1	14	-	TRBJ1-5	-	CASSEIGPGQPQHF	TGTGCCAGCAGTGAAATTGGCCCAGGACAGCCCCAGCATTTT
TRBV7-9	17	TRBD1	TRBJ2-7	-	CASSWPLGQGVTYEQYF	TGTGCCAGCAGCTGGCCCTTGGGACAGGGGGTGACCTACGAGCAGTACTTC
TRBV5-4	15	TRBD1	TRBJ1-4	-	CASSFSGTGGEKLFF	TGTGCCAGCAGCTTTTCTGGGACAGGGGGTGAAAAACTGTTTTTT
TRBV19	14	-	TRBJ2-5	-	CASSMWRGEETQYF	TGTGCCAGTAGTATGTGGAGGGGTGAAGAGACCCAGTACTTC
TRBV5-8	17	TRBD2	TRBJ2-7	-	CASSLVRGTSGIYEQYF	TGTGCCAGCAGCTTGGTTCGTGGGACTAGCGGGATTTACGAGCAGTACTTC
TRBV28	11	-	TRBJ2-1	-	CASSPTIEQFF	TGTGCCAGCAGTCCGACTATAGAGCAGTTCTTC
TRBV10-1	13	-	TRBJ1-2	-	CASSRDGSYGYTF	TGCGCCAGCAGTAGGGATGGGAGCTATGGCTACACCTTC
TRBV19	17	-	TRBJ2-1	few	CASSIFRTSGALNEQFF	TGTGCCAGTAGTATTTTCAGGACCTCGGGAGCCCTCAATGAGCAGTTCTTC
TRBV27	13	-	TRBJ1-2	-	CASSPQGNYGYTF	TGTGCCAGCAGTCCACAGGGAAACTATGGCTACACCTTC
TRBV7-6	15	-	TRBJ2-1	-	CASSRGTALDNEQFF	TGTGCCAGCAGCAGGGGTACTGCCCTCGACAATGAGCAGTTCTTC
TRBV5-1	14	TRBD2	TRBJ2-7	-	CASSWGRGAYEQYF	TGCGCCAGCAGCTGGGGTCGGGGGGCCTACGAGCAGTACTTC
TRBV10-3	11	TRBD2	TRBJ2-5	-	CASGGRETQYF	TGTGCCTCGGGAGGGCGCGAGACCCAGTACTTC
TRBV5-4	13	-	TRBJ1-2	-	CASTRGSSYGYTF	TGTGCCAGCACCCGGGGGTCCAGCTATGGCTACACCTTC
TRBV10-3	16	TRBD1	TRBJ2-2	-	CAISESGTENTGELFF	TGTGCCATCAGTGAGTCCGGGACAGAGAACACCGGGGAGCTGTTTTTT
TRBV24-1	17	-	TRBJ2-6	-	CATSGGQGYSGANVLTF	TGTGCCACCAGTGGGGGGCAGGGGTACTCTGGGGCCAACGTCCTGACTTTC
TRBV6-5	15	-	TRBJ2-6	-	CASSPMRAGANVLTF	TGTGCCAGCAGTCCCATGCGGGCCGGGGCCAACGTCCTGACTTTC